The T cell receptor beta chain described here comes from a study of blood T cells in healthy people across ages. Study-wide points: TCR beta diversity was tightly associated with the proportion of naive T cells.

This clonotype was seen more than once but under ten times. The target antigen is unknown. The use of a sample-barcoded 5' primer and a J-beta primer mix characterized a second PCR of about 7 to 12 cycles. One entry per CDR3 protein, called by TCRdb with MiXCR from the 5' RACE reads. Here the sample spans more than 1,000,000 distinct CDR3 sequences, around 25% being singletons. These data were likewise used in another study, on T cells of mothers and their children.

Input material: blood. This TCR was recovered from a girl aged 2 to 10 in good health.

The CDR3 sequence is CASSAPLGPPKGLAGESGDEQFF. DNA for the CDR3: TGTGCCAGCAGCGCCCCCTTGGGCCCTCCGAAAGGACTAGCGGGAGAATCGGGAGATGAGCAGTTCTTC. The chain combines TRBV9 with TRBJ2-1; 13 bases align to TRBD2. CDR3 length: 23 residues. Germline V gene data show CDR1 as SGDLS and CDR2 as YYNGEE. V shed 3 bases, J shed 8 bases, and the junction held 29 bases outside the gene matches.